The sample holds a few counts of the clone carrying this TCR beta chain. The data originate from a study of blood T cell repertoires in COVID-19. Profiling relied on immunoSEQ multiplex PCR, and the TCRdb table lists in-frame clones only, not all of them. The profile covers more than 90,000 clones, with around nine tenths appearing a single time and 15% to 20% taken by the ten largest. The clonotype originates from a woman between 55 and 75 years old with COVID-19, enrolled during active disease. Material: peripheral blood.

DNA of the CDR3: TGCGCCAGCAGCAGAGGACAGGGGGGGAATGAGCAGTTCTTC. The encoded protein is CASSRGQGGNEQFF. This sequence joins TRBV5-1 and TRBJ2-1; 10 nucleotides line up with TRBD1. The CDR3 has 14 amino acids. V lost 4 bases and J lost 7; bases outside the gene matches: 5. Germline V gene sequence: CDR1 SGHRS, CDR2 YFSETQ. Using reference TRBV5-1 and TRBJ2-1 for the parts outside the CDR3, the full variable domain is KAGVTQTPRYLIKTRGQQVTLSCSPISGHRSVSWYQQTPGQGLQFLFEYFSETQRNKGNFPGRFSGRQFSNSRSEMNVSTLELGDSALYLCASSRGQGGNEQFFGPGTRLTVL.